This T cell receptor (beta chain) stems from a study of identical twins. Overall study results and limits: Out-of-frame alpha sequences common to twins exhibited an excess of low generation probability.

This clonotype was counted at least ten times. The antigen is undetermined. Using its own MiXCR run on the 5' RACE reads, TCRdb lists one record per CDR3 protein. The profile covers 270,000 or so distinct CDR3 sequences, with roughly 8.7% appearing a single time and roughly 3.1% taken by the ten largest. This CDR3 comprises 15 residues. Germline V gives CDR1 LGHNA, CDR2 YSLEER. Trimming at V came to 4 bases and at J to 6 bases, leaving 4 bases not matched to a gene. These data are also associated with another study on yellow fever vaccine responses in identical twins.

The source is a woman aged 18-30 years in good health. The rearrangement links TRBV4-3 to TRBJ2-3, with 13 bases matching TRBD2. Material: CD8+ T cells sorted from blood. CDR3 residues: CASSRGTSGADTQYF. The DNA for the CDR3 is TGCGCCAGCAGCCGCGGGACTAGCGGGGCGGATACGCAGTATTTT.